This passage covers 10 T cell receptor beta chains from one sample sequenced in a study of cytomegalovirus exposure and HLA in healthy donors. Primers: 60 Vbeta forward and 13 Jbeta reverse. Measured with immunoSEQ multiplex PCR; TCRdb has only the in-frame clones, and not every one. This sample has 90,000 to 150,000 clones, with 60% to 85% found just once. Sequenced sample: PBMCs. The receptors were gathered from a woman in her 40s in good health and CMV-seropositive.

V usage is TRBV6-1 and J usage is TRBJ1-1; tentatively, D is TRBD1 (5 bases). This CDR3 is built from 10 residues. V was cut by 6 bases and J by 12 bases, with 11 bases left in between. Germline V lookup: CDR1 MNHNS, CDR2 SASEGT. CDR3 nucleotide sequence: TGTGCCAGCAGGCGACAGAGGCCTTTCTTT. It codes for CASRRQRPFF.

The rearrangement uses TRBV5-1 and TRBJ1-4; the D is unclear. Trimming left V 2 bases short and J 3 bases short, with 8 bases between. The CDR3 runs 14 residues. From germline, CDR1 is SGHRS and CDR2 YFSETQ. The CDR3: CASSLSGANEKLFF. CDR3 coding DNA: TGCGCCAGCAGCTTATCGGGAGCTAATGAAAAACTGTTTTTT.

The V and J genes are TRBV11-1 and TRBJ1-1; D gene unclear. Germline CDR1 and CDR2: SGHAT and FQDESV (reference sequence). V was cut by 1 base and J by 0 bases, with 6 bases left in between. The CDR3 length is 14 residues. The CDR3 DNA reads TGTGCCAGCAGCTTAGAGGGAGTGAACACTGAAGCTTTCTTT. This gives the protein CASSLEGVNTEAFF.

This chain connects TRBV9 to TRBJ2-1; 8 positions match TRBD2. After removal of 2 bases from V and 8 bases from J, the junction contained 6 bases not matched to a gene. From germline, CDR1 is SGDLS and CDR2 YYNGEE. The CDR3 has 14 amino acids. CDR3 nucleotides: TGTGCCAGCAGCGTTTATAGCGGGGCGCATGAGCAGTTCTTC. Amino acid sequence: CASSVYSGAHEQFF.

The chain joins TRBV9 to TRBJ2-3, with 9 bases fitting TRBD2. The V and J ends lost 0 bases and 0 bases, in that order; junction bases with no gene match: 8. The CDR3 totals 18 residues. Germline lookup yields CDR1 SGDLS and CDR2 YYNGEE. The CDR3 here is CASSVGVSGGLSTDTQYF. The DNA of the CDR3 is TGTGCCAGCAGCGTAGGGGTTAGCGGGGGCCTAAGCACAGATACGCAGTATTTT.

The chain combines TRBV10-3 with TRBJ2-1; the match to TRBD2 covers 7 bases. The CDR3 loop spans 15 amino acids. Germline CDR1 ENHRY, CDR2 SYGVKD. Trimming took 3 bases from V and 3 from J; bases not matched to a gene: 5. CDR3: CAISETSGGYNEQFF. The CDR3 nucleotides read TGTGCCATCAGTGAAACTTCGGGGGGCTACAATGAGCAGTTCTTC.

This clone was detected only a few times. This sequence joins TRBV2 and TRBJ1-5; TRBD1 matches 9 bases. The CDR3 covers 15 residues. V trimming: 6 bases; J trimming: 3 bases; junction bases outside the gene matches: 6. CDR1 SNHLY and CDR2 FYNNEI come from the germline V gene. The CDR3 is CASRWTGDYNQPQHF. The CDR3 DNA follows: TGTGCCAGCAGGTGGACAGGGGACTACAATCAGCCCCAGCATTTT.

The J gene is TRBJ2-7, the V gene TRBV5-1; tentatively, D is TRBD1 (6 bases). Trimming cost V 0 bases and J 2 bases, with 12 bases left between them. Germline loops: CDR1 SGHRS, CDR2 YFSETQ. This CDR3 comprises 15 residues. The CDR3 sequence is CASSLAGTKTYEQYF. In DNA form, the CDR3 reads TGCGCCAGCAGCTTGGCCGGGACAAAAACCTACGAGCAGTACTTC.

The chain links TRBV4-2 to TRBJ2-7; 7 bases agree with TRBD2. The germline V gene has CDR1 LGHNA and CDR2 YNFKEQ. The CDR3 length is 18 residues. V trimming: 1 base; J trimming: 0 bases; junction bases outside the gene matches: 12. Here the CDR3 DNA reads TGTGCCAGCAGCCAAGTCTGGGGGGGAACCACCTTCTCCTACGAGCAGTACTTC. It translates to CASSQVWGGTTFSYEQYF.

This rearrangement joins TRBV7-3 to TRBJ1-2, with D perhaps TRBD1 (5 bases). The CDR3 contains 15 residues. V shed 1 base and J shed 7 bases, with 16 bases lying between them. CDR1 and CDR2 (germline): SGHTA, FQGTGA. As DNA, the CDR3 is TGTGCCAGCAGCTTAAACGCAGGGATCCGGCGTGGCTACACCTTC. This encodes CASSLNAGIRRGYTF.